The 24 T cell receptor beta chains below all came from one sample that was sequenced in a study of T cells after yellow fever vaccination. MiXCR, run by TCRdb on the 5' RACE reads, gives a single entry per CDR3 protein. The top ten clones hold under 20% of a sample with some 250,000 distinct CDR3 sequences, more than 3.5% of them seen once. Sequences were derived from PBMCs, sampled 15 days after the yellow fever booster vaccination. All receptors come from a young man who received the YFV17D yellow fever vaccine.

This clonotype turned up a few times. This rearrangement joins TRBV20-1 to TRBJ1-4, with TRBD1 identical over 8 bases. The CDR3 runs to 14 residues. The ends lost 5 bases at V and 6 bases at J; junction bases unmatched: 8. The germline CDR1 and CDR2 sequences are DFQATT and SNEGSKA (reference sequence). Here the CDR3 reads CSAAPPDRDEKLFF. CDR3 bases: TGCAGTGCTGCCCCCCCGGACAGGGATGAAAAACTGTTTTTT.

This clonotype occurred many times. The CDR3 DNA reads TGTGCCAGCAGCTTAGCGTCGTTTGTTGCTGTGCAGTTCTTC. Its protein is CASSLASFVAVQFF. This chain joins TRBV7-9 and TRBJ2-1; D gene unclear. Trimming removed 0 bases at V and 12 bases at J, with 15 bases between. This CDR3 region has 14 residues. Germline-derived CDR1 and CDR2 are SEHNR and FQNEAQ (reference sequence). Full variable domain (outside the CDR3, taken from reference TRBV7-9 and TRBJ2-1): DTGVSQNPRHKITKRGQNVTFRCDPISEHNRLYWYRQTLGQGPEFLTYFQNEAQLEKSRLLSDRFSAERPKGSFSTLEIQRTEQGDSAMYLCASSLASFVAVQFFGPGTRLTVL.

Many counts were recorded for this clonotype. The chain recombines TRBV20-1 with TRBJ1-6; TRBD1 aligns across 8 bases. There are 14 residues in the CDR3. Germline loops: CDR1 DFQATT, CDR2 SNEGSKA (reference sequence). The junction had 4 bases not matched to a gene; V was cut back by 2 bases and J by 7 bases. The CDR3 coding sequence is TGCAGTGCTAGAACGGACAGGGTCAATTCACCCCTCCACTTT. Translating gives CSARTDRVNSPLHF.

This clonotype was picked up many times. The rearrangement links TRBV7-2 to TRBJ2-7; perhaps TRBD1 as D (6 bases). This CDR3 spans 14 amino acids. Trimming stripped 4 bases from V and 2 bases from J, with 12 bases between. In germline, CDR1 is SGHTA, CDR2 FQGNSA. CDR3 region: CASSSTTGPYEQYF. The CDR3 DNA reads as TGTGCCAGCAGCTCAACGACAGGCCCCTACGAGCAGTACTTC.

This clonotype was found many times. J is TRBJ1-1 and V is TRBV7-6, with TRBD1 matching 10 bases. With 5 bases clipped from V and 3 bases from J, the junction kept 3 bases outside the gene matches. This CDR3 region has 14 residues. CDR1 and CDR2 (germline): SGHVS, FNYEAQ. This CDR3 is CASSAGQGDTEAFF. CDR3 DNA: TGTGCCAGCAGCGCCGGACAGGGGGACACTGAAGCTTTCTTT.

This clonotype has at least ten counts. The chain uses TRBV3-1 and TRBJ2-1; tentatively, D is TRBD2 (6 bases). CDR3 size: 18 residues. Trimming took off 0 bases at V and 4 bases at J, with 19 bases between the two ends. CDR1 is LGHDT, CDR2 YNNKEL, per germline (reference sequence). CDR3 bases: TGTGCCAGCAGCCAAGATCGGAGGGGTGGAAGGGCTTACAATGAGCAGTTCTTC. Translated, it gives CASSQDRRGGRAYNEQFF.

This clonotype was recorded many times. The V gene is TRBV24-1, the J gene TRBJ2-3; a weak D match, TRBD1 (6 bases). Germline-derived CDR1 and CDR2 are KGHDR and SFDVKD. The V end was cut by 4 bases, the J end by 2 bases, with 12 bases between. There are 15 residues in the CDR3. CDR3 loop: CATSDPRGNTDTQYF. The CDR3 DNA is TGTGCCACCAGTGACCCCAGGGGAAACACAGATACGCAGTATTTT.

Many counts were recorded for this clonotype. The chain employs TRBV20-1 and TRBJ2-6, with D tentatively TRBD2 (5 bases). V lost 5 bases to trimming and J lost 0 bases, with 8 bases between them. From germline, CDR1 is DFQATT and CDR2 SNEGSKA (reference sequence). There are 14 residues in the CDR3. CDR3 DNA: TGCAGTGCTGTAACTAGCTCTGGGGCCAACGTCCTGACTTTC. Amino acids: CSAVTSSGANVLTF.

This clonotype was seen ten or more times. The V and J genes are TRBV7-2 and TRBJ1-1; D is possibly TRBD1 (6 bases). With 7 bases removed from V and 4 bases from J, the gap between germline ends came to 19 bases. The CDR3 length is 15 residues. Per the germline V gene, CDR1 is SGHTA and CDR2 is FQGNSA. The CDR3 protein is CASILVWGLGTEAFF. The CDR3 DNA reads as TGTGCCAGCATCCTGGTTTGGGGGCTCGGCACTGAAGCTTTCTTT.

This clonotype was detected ten times or more. The V and J genes are TRBV6-1 and TRBJ2-1; 12 positions agree with TRBD2. The V gene's germline CDR1 is MNHNS and CDR2 SASEGT. This CDR3 is 19 amino acids long. V lost 2 bases to trimming and J lost 8 bases; unmatched junction nucleotides: 16. CDR3 in DNA: TGTGCCAGCAGTGAATGGGCACTAGCGGGGGGACCCTCCAACTATGAGCAGTTCTTC. It codes for CASSEWALAGGPSNYEQFF.

This clonotype was counted many times. This chain uses TRBV21-1 with TRBJ1-5; TRBD1 was called by the table and not checked on the DNA. TRBV21-1 is an annotated pseudogene. The length of the CDR3 is 18 residues. This chain's CDR3 is CASSNRRGEQVNNQPQHF. CDR3 DNA: TGTGCCAGCAGCAATCGCCGGGGGGAACAGGTAAACAATCAGCCCCAGCATTTT.

This clonotype was picked up many times. The V call is TRBV27, the J call TRBJ2-5; 10 bases match TRBD2. CDR3 length: 16 amino acids. V lost 6 bases, J lost 3 bases, and 10 bases stayed unmatched. Germline-derived CDR1 and CDR2 are MNHEY and SMNVEV (reference sequence). The CDR3: CASSRGLLAGEETQYF. As DNA, the CDR3 is TGTGCCAGCAGCCGAGGCCTCCTAGCGGGGGAAGAGACCCAGTACTTC.

This clonotype was recorded many times. The J gene is TRBJ2-3, the V gene TRBV5-1, with D perhaps TRBD1 or TRBD2 (5 bases each). V lost 0 bases to trimming and J lost 3 bases, with 8 bases between them. Germline CDR1 is SGHRS and CDR2 is YFSETQ. This CDR3 has 14 amino acids. Here the CDR3 DNA reads TGCGCCAGCAGCTTGGAGGGGAGAACAGATACGCAGTATTTT. Its protein is CASSLEGRTDTQYF.

This clonotype was detected many times. The chain employs TRBV5-1 and TRBJ1-6; D ambiguous. The CDR3 covers 13 residues. V shed 5 bases and J shed 7 bases, with 10 bases lying between them. CDR1 and CDR2 (germline): SGHRS, YFSETQ. CDR3 DNA sequence: TGCGCCAGCAGGGACGGAAGAAATTCACCCCTCCACTTT. This sequence encodes CASRDGRNSPLHF.

Ten or more counts support this clonotype. This chain connects TRBV12-3 or TRBV12-4 to TRBJ1-1, with TRBD1 identical over 10 bases. With V trimmed by 4 bases and J by 3 bases, 5 bases remained unmatched. This CDR3 comprises 15 residues. CDR3 bases: TGTGCCAGCAGTTGGGGGACAGGGGCGGACACTGAAGCTTTCTTT. Its translation: CASSWGTGADTEAFF.

This clonotype was observed many times. This chain connects TRBV15 to TRBJ1-5; D is perhaps TRBD1 (6 bases). Per germline, CDR1 LNHNV and CDR2 YYDKDF (reference sequence). The CDR3 is 13 residues long. V lost 5 bases and J 7 bases, leaving 12 bases between the germline ends. The CDR3 bases are TGTGCCACCAGCCCCCCTGGGGGCCAGCCCCAGCATTTT. It specifies CATSPPGGQPQHF.

This clonotype was counted ten times or more. V and J are TRBV12-3 or TRBV12-4 and TRBJ1-6; 10 nucleotides agree with TRBD1. The CDR3 length is 15 residues. Trimming removed 8 bases from V and 6 bases from J; junction bases left unmatched: 7. CDR3 region: CASRTGTGVNSPLHF. CDR3 bases: TGTGCCAGCCGTACCGGGACAGGGGTTAATTCACCCCTCCACTTT.

Ten or more counts support this clonotype. The V and J genes are TRBV2 and TRBJ2-7; tentative D call: TRBD1 (5 bases). This CDR3 region has 14 residues. Trimming left V 7 bases short and J 3 bases short, with 16 bases between. The germline gives CDR1 SNHLY, CDR2 FYNNEI. The CDR3 is CASMGQGISYEQYF. In DNA form, the CDR3 reads TGTGCCAGCATGGGTCAGGGAATAAGCTACGAGCAGTACTTC.

The CDR3 DNA is TGTGCCAGCAGCCTTAAATCCCCCCCAATCAATGAGCAGTTCTTC. It encodes CASSLKSPPINEQFF. The genes are TRBV5-4 and TRBJ2-1; no reliable D call. In germline, CDR1 is SGHNT, CDR2 YYREEE (reference sequence). The CDR3 totals 15 residues. V was cut by 4 bases and J by 6 bases, with 17 bases left in between. Full variable domain (rest looked up from reference TRBV5-4 and TRBJ2-1): ETGVTQSPTHLIKTRGQQVTLRCSSQSGHNTVSWYQQALGQGPQFIFQYYREEENGRGNFPPRFSGLQFPNYSSELNVNALELDDSALYLCASSLKSPPINEQFFGPGTRLTVL.

The V gene is TRBV20-1, the J gene TRBJ2-7, with D possibly matching TRBD2 (6 bases). The CDR3 extends over 13 amino acids. Germline loops: CDR1 DFQATT, CDR2 SNEGSKA (reference sequence). V was clipped by 5 bases and J by 4 bases, with 15 bases between them. The CDR3 region is CSAGPSVRYEQYF. The CDR3 DNA sequence: TGCAGTGCTGGCCCTAGCGTAAGATACGAGCAGTACTTC.

This clonotype was counted ten times or more. The chain joins TRBV7-6 to TRBJ2-7; 7 bases match TRBD1. V gave up 2 bases and J gave up 7 bases; unmatched junction bases: 8. This CDR3 comprises 14 residues. Germline V lookup: CDR1 SGHVS, CDR2 FNYEAQ. The CDR3 DNA reads TGTGCCAGCAGCTTAACTTACGGGACAGAGGAGCAGTACTTC. Protein: CASSLTYGTEEQYF.

This clonotype has at least ten counts. This chain links TRBV20-1 with TRBJ2-5; D may be TRBD1 (6 bases). This CDR3 is built from 13 residues. The V and J ends lost 5 bases and 1 base respectively, with 11 bases between them. Germline CDR1 reads DFQATT; CDR2 reads SNEGSKA (reference sequence). CDR3 amino acids: CSAGRTVQETQYF. DNA for the CDR3: TGCAGTGCTGGTAGGACAGTCCAAGAGACCCAGTACTTC.

This clonotype was detected many times. This chain joins TRBV9 and TRBJ2-7; D not certain. Germline CDR1 SGDLS, CDR2 YYNGEE. This CDR3 spans 13 amino acids. V lost 6 bases, J lost 2 bases, and 12 bases lay in between. CDR3 protein: CASNPDGAYEQYF. CDR3 nucleotides: TGTGCCAGCAACCCCGACGGCGCCTACGAGCAGTACTTC.

This clonotype has ten or more counts. V usage is TRBV4-1 and J usage is TRBJ2-2; unclear D gene. Trimming took off 5 bases at V and 1 base at J, with 11 bases between the two ends. Germline values: CDR1 MGHRA, CDR2 YSYEKL. The CDR3 contains 15 residues. This CDR3 is CASSVRMGNTGELFF. The CDR3 DNA reads as TGCGCCAGCAGCGTAAGAATGGGGAACACCGGGGAGCTGTTTTTT.